These T cell receptor beta chains were read from a single sample in a study of early T cells in non-severe SARS-CoV-2 infection. TCRdb reprocessed the 5' RACE reads via MiXCR and lists one record per CDR3 protein. The sample contains fewer than 95,000 distinct CDR3 sequences, 16% of which appear only once. The sample here was whole blood, taken at baseline. The receptor set was obtained from an adult who was a healthcare worker with PCR-confirmed SARS-CoV-2 infection or an uninfected control (not recorded which). CDR3s include the opening cysteine and the closing phenylalanine or tryptophan. The order of the fields is V gene, J gene, clone size, D gene, CDR3 protein, CDR3 DNA. D genes are given only for firm matches. Expanded clones get a size class; other rows say once, few or many, or leave the size out.

TRBV27,TRBJ2-3,few,TRBD2,CASSLAGGSPDTQYF,TGTGCCAGCAGTTTAGCGGGAGGGTCCCCAGATACGCAGTATTTT
TRBV7-9,TRBJ2-7,few,NA,CASSRTNHLEQYF,TGTGCCAGCAGCCGAACCAACCACCTCGAGCAGTACTTC
TRBV6-2/TRBV6-3,TRBJ2-1,many,TRBD2,CASRQGLAEVGEQFF,TGTGCCAGCAGACAAGGACTAGCGGAGGTGGGGGAGCAGTTCTTC
TRBV12-3/TRBV12-4,TRBJ2-1,NA,NA,CASSPLDGNEQFF,TGTGCCAGCAGTCCCCTAGACGGGAATGAGCAGTTCTTC
TRBV12-3/TRBV12-4,TRBJ2-1,few,TRBD1,CASSWTGPNEQFF,TGTGCCAGCAGCTGGACAGGTCCTAATGAGCAGTTCTTC
TRBV20-1,TRBJ2-5,NA,NA,CSARYAQETQYF,TGCAGTGCTAGATACGCCCAAGAGACCCAGTACTTC
TRBV6-2/TRBV6-3,TRBJ2-5,NA,NA,CASRTGWQETQYF,TGTGCCAGCAGAACAGGGTGGCAAGAGACCCAGTACTTC
TRBV6-5,TRBJ1-2,few,NA,CASASGRTNYGYTF,TGTGCCAGCGCTTCAGGGAGGACTAACTATGGCTACACCTTC
TRBV29-1,TRBJ2-7,few,TRBD1,CSVGQGRTYEQYF,TGCAGCGTGGGACAGGGAAGGACCTACGAGCAGTACTTC
TRBV28,TRBJ2-1,NA,NA,CASGLGGTREQFF,TGTGCCAGCGGGCTAGGAGGGACCCGGGAGCAGTTCTTC